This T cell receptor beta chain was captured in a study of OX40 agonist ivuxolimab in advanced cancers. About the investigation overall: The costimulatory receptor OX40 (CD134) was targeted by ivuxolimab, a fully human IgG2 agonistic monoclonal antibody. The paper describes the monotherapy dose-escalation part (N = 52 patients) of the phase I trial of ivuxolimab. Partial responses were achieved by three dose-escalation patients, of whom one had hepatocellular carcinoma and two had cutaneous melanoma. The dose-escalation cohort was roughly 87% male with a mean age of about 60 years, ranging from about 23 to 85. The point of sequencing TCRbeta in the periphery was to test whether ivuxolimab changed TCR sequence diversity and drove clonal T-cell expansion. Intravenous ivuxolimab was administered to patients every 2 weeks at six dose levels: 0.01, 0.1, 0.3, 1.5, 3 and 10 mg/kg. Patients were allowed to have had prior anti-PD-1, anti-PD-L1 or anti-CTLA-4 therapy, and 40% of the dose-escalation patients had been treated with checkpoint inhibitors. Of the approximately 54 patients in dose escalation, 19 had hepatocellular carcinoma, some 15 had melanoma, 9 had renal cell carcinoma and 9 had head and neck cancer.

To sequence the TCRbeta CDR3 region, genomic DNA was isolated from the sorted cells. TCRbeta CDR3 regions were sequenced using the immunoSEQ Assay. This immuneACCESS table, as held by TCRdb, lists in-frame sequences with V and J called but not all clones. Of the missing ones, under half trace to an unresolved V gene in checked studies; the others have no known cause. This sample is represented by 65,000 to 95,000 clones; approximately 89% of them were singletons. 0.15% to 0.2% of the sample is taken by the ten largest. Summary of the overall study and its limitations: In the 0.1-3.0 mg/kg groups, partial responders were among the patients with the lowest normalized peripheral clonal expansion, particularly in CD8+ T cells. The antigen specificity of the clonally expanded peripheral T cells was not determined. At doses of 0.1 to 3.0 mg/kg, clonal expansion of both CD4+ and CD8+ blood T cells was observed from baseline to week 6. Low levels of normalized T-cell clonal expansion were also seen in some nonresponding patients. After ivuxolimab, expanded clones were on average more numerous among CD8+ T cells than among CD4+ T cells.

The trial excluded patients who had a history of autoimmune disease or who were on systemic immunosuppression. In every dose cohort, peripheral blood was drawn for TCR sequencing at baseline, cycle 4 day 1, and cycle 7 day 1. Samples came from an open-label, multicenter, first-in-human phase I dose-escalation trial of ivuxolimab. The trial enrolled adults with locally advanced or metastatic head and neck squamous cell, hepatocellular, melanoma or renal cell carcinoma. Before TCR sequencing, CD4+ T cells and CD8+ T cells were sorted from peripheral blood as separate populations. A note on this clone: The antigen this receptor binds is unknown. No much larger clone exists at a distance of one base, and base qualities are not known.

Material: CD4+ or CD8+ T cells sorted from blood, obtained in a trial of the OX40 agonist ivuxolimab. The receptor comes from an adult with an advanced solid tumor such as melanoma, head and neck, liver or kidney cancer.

The DNA sequence reads TGTGCCAGCTCGCGCCTCCTACAGAACATGAACACTGAAGCTTTCTTT. This gives the protein CASSRLLQNMNTEAFF. The chain couples TRBV18 to TRBJ1-1; no D gene is confidently identified. Its CDR3 holds 16 amino acids, cysteine through phenylalanine. CDR3 DNA only is kept here, 48 bases in frame from base 1. Trimming costs V 6 bases and J 0 bases, and their ends lie 17 bases apart. According to the germline V gene, CDR1 reads KGHSH and CDR2 reads LQKENI.